The clone carrying this T cell receptor beta chain came up a few times. This sample is drawn from a study of blood T cell repertoires in COVID-19. Study background: PBMCs, B-cell-depleted T cells, or T cells provided the cDNA or gDNA that made up the material.

Per the germline V gene, CDR1 is LGHNA and CDR2 is YNFKEQ. Trimming at V came to 1 base and at J to 0 bases, leaving 6 bases not matched to a gene. This CDR3 contains 17 residues. Some clones are missing from TCRdb's copy, which holds only in-frame ones; the method was immunoSEQ multiplex PCR. The sample has approximately 210,000 clones, about 88% seen once; the top ten hold roughly 6.2%. The sequence derives from a woman aged 40 to 49 who had recovered from COVID-19. V and J are TRBV4-2 and TRBJ1-5, with 7 bases matching TRBD1. Sequencing was done on a sample of peripheral blood. CDR3 loop: CASSQVAGTDSNQPQHF. The CDR3 DNA is TGTGCCAGCAGCCAAGTCGCTGGGACAGATAGCAATCAGCCCCAGCATTTT.